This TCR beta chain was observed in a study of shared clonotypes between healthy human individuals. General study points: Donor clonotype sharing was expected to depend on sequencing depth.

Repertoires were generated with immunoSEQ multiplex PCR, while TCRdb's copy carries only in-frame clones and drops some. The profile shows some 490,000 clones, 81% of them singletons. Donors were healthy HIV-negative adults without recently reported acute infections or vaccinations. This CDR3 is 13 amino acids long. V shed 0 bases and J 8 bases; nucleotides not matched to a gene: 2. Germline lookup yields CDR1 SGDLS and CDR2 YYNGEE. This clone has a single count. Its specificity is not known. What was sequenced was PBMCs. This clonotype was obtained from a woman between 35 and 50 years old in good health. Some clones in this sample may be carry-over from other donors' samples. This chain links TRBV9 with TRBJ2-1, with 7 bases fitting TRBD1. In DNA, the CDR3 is TGTGCCAGCAGCGTAGGACAGGGAGATGAGCAGTTCTTC. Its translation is CASSVGQGDEQFF.